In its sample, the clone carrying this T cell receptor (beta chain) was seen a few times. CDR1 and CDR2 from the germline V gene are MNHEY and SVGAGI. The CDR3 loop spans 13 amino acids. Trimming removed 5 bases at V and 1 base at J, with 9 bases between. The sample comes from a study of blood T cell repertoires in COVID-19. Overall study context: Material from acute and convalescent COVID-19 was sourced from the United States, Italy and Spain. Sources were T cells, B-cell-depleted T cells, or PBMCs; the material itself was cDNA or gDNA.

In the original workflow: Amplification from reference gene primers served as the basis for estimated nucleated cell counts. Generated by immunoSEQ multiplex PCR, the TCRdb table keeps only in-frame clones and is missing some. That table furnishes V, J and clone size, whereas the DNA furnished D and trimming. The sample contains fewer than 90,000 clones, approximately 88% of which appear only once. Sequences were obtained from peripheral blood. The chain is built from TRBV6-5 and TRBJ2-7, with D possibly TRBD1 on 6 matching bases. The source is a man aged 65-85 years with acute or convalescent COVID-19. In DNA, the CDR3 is TGTGCCAGCAGTCTGACAGGATCCTACGAGCAGTACTTC. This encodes CASSLTGSYEQYF.